This TCR beta chain was recorded in a study of low-dose radiotherapy and immunotherapy resistance in tumors. Study context: Patients of Cohort 1 had 0.5 Gy fractions every 2 weeks, which summed to 6.5 Gy.

Time point defined: before trial treatment. CDR3 size: 14 residues. V shed 7 bases and J shed 5 bases, with 15 bases lying between them. With TRAV- and TRBV-specific primers, first-strand cDNA was made, covering the alpha and beta chains. Using a constant-region primer together with a V-primer adapter, TCRs were subjected to around 22 PCR cycles of amplification. TCRdb reanalysed the reads using MiXCR and keeps one entry per CDR3 protein. In the table there are about 39,000 distinct CDR3 sequences, roughly 31% of which are singletons. The sequencing here drew on PBMCs, taken before treatment. The receptor's source is a male donor with gallbladder cancer. The chain is built from TRBV12-3 or TRBV12-4 and TRBJ2-1; D perhaps matches TRBD2 (6 bases). In nucleotides, the CDR3 is TGTGCCAGCATACGACTAGGGGTTGACAATGAGCAGTTCTTC. This codes for CASIRLGVDNEQFF.